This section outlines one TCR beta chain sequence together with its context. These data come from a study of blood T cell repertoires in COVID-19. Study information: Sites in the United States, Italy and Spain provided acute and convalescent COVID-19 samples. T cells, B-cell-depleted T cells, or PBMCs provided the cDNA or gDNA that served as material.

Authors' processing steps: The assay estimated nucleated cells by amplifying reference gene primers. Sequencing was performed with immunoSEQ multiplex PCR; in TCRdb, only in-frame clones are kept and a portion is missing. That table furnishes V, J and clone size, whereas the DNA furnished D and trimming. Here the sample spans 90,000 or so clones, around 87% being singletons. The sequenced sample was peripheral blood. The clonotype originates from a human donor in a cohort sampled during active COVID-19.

CDR3 protein: CASSESRPSGIGNEQFF. CDR3 bases: TGTGCCAGCAGTGAATCCCGCCCCAGCGGGATAGGGAATGAGCAGTTCTTC. The V gene is TRBV2, the J gene TRBJ2-1; 7 bases are a match to TRBD2. The CDR3 extends over 17 amino acids. CDR1 and CDR2 from the germline V gene are SNHLY and FYNNEI. J lost 7 bases, V lost 2 bases, and 14 bases had no gene match.